A selection of T cell receptor beta chains follows, all from one sample in a study of vaccination and CD4 T cells after COVID-19. What these receptors recognize is not known. TCRdb reprocessed the PCR reads via MiXCR and lists one record per CDR3 protein. The sample holds 15,000 to 25,000 distinct CDR3 sequences, approximately 39% seen once. Sample: cultured CD4+ T cells from blood. These receptor sequences come from a human donor with COVID-19. CDR3s include the opening cysteine and the closing phenylalanine or tryptophan. Only some rows state a clone size, as once, few, many or a class for expanded clones.

>12|TRBJ1-5|once|TRBV28
CASRPSDQPQHF
>13|TRBJ1-4|few|TRBV20-1
CSASSIRGEKLFF
>17|TRBJ1-5|-|TRBV7-9
CASSLDTGQGLFQPQHF
>13|TRBJ1-2|-|TRBV6-1
CASMTVSNYGYTF
>16|TRBJ2-2|-|TRBV5-6
CASSLVGGENTGELFF
>14|TRBJ2-7|few|TRBV10-3
CAISLKDTSLEQYF
>16|TRBJ1-6|few|TRBV19
CASSSHTGTANSPLHF
>12|TRBJ2-7|-|TRBV2
CASSASGAEQYF
>21|TRBJ2-7|few|TRBV28
CASSLLHTPGQGAVKSYEQYF
>12|TRBJ1-6|few|TRBV20-1
CSAVPVGSPLHF
>20|TRBJ1-2|few|TRBV6-1
CASRGDVGGGVLGGLYGYTF
>17|TRBJ2-2|-|TRBV7-8
CASSLTRNRGQTGELFF
>15|TRBJ1-2|few|TRBV7-2
CASSLVGGLDYGYTF
>15|TRBJ1-5|few|TRBV2
CASRDSKYSNQPQHF
>17|TRBJ2-7|-|TRBV7-2
CASSSIAGGAVISEQYF
>14|TRBJ1-4|-|TRBV5-1
CASSETATNEKLFF
>12|TRBJ2-2|few|TRBV20-1
CSATENPGELFF
>10|TRBJ2-1|few|TRBV10-1
CASEQFEQFF
>15|TRBJ2-1|few|TRBV10-3
CAISQGQGLREEQFF
>14|TRBJ2-7|-|TRBV7-8
CASSYTGTPSEQYF
>16|TRBJ2-7|-|TRBV20-1
CSASALAGDRSYEQYF
>17|TRBJ2-3|once|TRBV7-3
CASSLMGVVAGRDTQYF
>19|TRBJ2-6|-|TRBV6-1
CASASVGAGGRSGANVLTF
>17|TRBJ2-5|-|TRBV6-1
CASSGNKIQGIQETQYF
>13|TRBJ2-7|-|TRBV7-9
CATNRDAHHEQYF
>14|TRBJ1-2|few|TRBV30
CAWIRDGVNYGYTF